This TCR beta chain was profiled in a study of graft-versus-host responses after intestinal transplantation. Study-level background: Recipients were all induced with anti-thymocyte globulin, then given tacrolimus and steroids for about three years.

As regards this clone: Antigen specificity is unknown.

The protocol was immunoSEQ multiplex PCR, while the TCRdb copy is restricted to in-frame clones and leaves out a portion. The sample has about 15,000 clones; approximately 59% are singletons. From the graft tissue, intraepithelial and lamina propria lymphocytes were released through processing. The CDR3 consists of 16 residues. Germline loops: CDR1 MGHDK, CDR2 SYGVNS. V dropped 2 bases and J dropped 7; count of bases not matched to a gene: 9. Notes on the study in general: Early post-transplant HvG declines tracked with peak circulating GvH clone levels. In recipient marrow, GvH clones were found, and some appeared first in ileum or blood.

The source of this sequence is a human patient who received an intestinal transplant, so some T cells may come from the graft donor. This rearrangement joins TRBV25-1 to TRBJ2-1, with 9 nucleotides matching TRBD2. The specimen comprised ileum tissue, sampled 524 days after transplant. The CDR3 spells CASSERSGGPGNEQFF. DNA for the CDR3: TGTGCCAGCAGTGAAAGGAGCGGGGGGCCGGGGAATGAGCAGTTCTTC.